The following is a TCR beta chain sequence with its context. This clonotype was recorded once. Its recognized antigen is unknown. No base qualities exist here, and no much larger clone lies one base off it. A single read offers scant evidence. V lost 1 base and J lost 0 bases; the stretch between them is 12 bases long. Sequences SGHDN (CDR1) and FVKESK (CDR2) are obtained from the germline V gene. The CDR3 covers 17 residues, taking in both the cysteine and the phenylalanine. CDR3 DNA is the only sequence kept; it has 51 bases, read in frame from the first base. The sample is drawn from a study of T cell repertoires in cytomegalovirus infection (dated by TCRdb to about 2019). Study-wide context: Because public TCR beta signatures pointed to carriage of CMV infection together with the matching HLA type, the HLA type of each donor mattered for the analysis. What the research found in general, with its limitations: The ex vivo response was dominated by HLA-C-restricted CMV-specific TCR beta clonotypes, which also provided the single most frequent clonotype in two of eight donors. In both this cohort and an independent cohort of several hundred donors, the cumulative frequency of public TCR beta family members distinguished carriers of CMV infection plus the relevant HLA type.

The listed sequencing device is Illumina HiSeq 1500. TCRdb reworked the public reads: Q25 trimming with fastp, MiXCR clone assembly, productive beta chains retained. Records with the same CDR3 protein are collapsed into one entry carrying the most frequent genes and DNA. This sample gives about 310,000 distinct CDR3 sequences in total; about 9.1% of them show up just once. Jointly, the top ten make up over 2.5% of the sample. The sequence was collected from a human donor in good health (CMV status not recorded). Some clones in this sample may be carry-over from other donors' samples. The V and J segments used are TRBV14 and TRBJ2-2; the D segment might be TRBD1 or TRBD2, since each matches 6 bases. Sequenced material: PBMCs. The nucleotides read TGTGCCAGCAGCCAAGTACGGGGGCCCTCGAACACCGGGGAGCTGTTTTTT. It translates to CASSQVRGPSNTGELFF.